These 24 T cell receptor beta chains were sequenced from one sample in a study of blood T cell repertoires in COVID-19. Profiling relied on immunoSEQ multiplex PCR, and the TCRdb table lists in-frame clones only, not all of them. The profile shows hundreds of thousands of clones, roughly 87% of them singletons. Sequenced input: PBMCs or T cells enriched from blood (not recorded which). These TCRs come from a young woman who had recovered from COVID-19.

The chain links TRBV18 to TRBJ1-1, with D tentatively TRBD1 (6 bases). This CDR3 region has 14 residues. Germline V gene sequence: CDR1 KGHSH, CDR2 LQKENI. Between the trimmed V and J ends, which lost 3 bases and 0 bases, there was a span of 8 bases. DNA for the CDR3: TGTGCCAGCTCACCGACAGGTTTGAACACTGAAGCTTTCTTT. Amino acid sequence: CASSPTGLNTEAFF. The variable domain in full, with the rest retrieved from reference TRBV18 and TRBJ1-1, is NAGVMQNPRHLVRRRGQEARLRCSPMKGHSHVYWYRQLPEEGLKFMVYLQKENIIDESGMPKERFSAEFPKEGPSILRIQQVVRGDSAAYFCASSPTGLNTEAFFGQGTRLTVV.

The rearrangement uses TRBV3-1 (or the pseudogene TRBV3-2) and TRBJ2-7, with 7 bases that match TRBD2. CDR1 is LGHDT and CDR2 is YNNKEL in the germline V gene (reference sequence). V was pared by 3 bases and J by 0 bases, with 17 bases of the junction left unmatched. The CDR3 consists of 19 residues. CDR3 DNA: TGTGCCAGCAGCCAGGGACGTCCTTTGGCGGGAGCTTCCTCCTACGAGCAGTACTTC. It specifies CASSQGRPLAGASSYEQYF.

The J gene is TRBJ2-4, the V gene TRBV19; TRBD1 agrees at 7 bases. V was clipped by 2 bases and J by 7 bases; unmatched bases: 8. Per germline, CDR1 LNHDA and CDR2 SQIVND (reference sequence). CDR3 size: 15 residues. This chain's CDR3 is CASSISLTGRNIQYF. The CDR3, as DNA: TGTGCCAGTAGTATAAGCTTGACAGGGCGGAACATTCAGTACTTC.

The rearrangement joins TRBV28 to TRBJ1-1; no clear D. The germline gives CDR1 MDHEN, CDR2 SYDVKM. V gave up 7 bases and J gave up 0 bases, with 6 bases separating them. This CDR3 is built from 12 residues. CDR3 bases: TGTGCCAGCAAACAGCTGAACACTGAAGCTTTCTTT. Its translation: CASKQLNTEAFF.

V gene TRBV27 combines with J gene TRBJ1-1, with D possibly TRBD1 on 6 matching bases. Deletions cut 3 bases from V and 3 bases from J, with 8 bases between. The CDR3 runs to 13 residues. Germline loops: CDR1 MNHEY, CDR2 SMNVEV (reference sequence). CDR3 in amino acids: CASSFGGHTEAFF. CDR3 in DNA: TGTGCCAGCAGTTTTGGGGGCCACACTGAAGCTTTCTTT.

The CDR3 DNA is TGTGCCAGCAGCACTCGGGGCACAGGGCGACATGAAAAACTGTTTTTT. Translated: CASSTRGTGRHEKLFF. This sequence joins TRBV9 and TRBJ1-4; perhaps TRBD1 as D (6 bases). The CDR3 runs 16 residues. Germline V lookup: CDR1 SGDLS, CDR2 YYNGEE. The V end lost 4 bases, the J end lost 6 bases, and 19 bases lay between the germline ends.

In DNA form, the CDR3 reads TGTGCCAGCAGCCAGGCCTTGGGACAGGGGGTTAACACCGGGGAGCTGTTTTTT. Encoded protein: CASSQALGQGVNTGELFF. V usage is TRBV3-1 (or the pseudogene TRBV3-2) and J usage is TRBJ2-2; 11 nucleotides agree with TRBD1. The CDR3 is 18 amino acids. The ends lost 3 bases at V and 2 bases at J; junction bases unmatched: 8. In germline, CDR1 is LGHDT, CDR2 YNNKEL (reference sequence).

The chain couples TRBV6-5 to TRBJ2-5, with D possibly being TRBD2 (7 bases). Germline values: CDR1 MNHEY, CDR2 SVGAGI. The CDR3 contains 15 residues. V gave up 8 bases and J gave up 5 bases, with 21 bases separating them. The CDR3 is CASQLRGGRRETQYF. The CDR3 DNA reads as TGTGCCAGCCAACTAAGGGGGGGGCGCCGGGAGACCCAGTACTTC.

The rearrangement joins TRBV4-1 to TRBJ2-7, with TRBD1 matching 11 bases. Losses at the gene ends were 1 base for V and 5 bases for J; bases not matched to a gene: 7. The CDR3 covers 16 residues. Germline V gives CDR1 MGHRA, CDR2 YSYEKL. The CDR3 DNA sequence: TGCGCCAGCAGCCAAGCCGGGACAGGGGGTCGTAACGAGCAGTACTTC. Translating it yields CASSQAGTGGRNEQYF.

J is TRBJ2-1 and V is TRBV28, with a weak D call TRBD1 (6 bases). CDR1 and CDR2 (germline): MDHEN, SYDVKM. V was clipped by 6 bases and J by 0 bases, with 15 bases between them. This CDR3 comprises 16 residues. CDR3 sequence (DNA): TGTGCCAGCAGCTCCGGGACACGCAGCTCCTACAATGAGCAGTTCTTC. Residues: CASSSGTRSSYNEQFF. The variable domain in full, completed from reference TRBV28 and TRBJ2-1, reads DVKVTQSSRYLVKRTGEKVFLECVQDMDHENMFWYRQDPGLGLRLIYFSYDVKMKEKGDIPEGYSVSREKKERFSLILESASTNQTSMYLCASSSGTRSSYNEQFFGPGTRLTVL.

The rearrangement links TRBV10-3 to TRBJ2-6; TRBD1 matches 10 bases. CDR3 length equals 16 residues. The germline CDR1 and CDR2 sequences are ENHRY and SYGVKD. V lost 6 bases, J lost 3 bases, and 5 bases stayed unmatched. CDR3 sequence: CAIRSDRGLGANVLTF. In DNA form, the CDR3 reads TGTGCCATCAGAAGCGACAGGGGGCTTGGGGCCAACGTCCTGACTTTC.

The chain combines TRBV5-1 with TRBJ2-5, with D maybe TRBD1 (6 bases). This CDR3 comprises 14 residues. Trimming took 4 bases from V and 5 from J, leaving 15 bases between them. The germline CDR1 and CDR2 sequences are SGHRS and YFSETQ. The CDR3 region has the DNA TGCGCCAGCAGCCCCTACAGGGCGAGCGAGACCCAGTACTTC. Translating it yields CASSPYRASETQYF. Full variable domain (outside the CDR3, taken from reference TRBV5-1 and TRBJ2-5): KAGVTQTPRYLIKTRGQQVTLSCSPISGHRSVSWYQQTPGQGLQFLFEYFSETQRNKGNFPGRFSGRQFSNSRSEMNVSTLELGDSALYLCASSPYRASETQYFGPGTRLLVL.

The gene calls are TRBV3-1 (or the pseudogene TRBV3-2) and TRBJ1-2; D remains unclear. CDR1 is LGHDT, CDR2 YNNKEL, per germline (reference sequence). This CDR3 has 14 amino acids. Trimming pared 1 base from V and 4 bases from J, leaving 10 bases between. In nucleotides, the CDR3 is TGTGCCAGCAGCCAAGCCGGGGTCCTCTATGGCTACACCTTC. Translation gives CASSQAGVLYGYTF.

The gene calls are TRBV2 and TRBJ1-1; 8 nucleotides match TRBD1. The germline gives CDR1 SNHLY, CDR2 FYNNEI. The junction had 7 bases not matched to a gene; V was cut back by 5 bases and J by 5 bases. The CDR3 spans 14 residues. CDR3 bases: TGTGCCAGCAGTCCCAAGACAGGGGAGACTGAAGCTTTCTTT. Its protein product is CASSPKTGETEAFF. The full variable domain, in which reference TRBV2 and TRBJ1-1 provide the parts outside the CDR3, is EPEVTQTPSHQVTQMGQEVILRCVPISNHLYFYWYRQILGQKVEFLVSFYNNEISEKSEIFDDQFSVERPDGSNFTLKIRSTKLEDSAMYFCASSPKTGETEAFFGQGTRLTVV.

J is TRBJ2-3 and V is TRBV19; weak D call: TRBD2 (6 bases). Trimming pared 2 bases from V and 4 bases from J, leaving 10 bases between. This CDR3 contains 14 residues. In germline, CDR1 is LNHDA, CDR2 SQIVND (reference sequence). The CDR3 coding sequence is TGTGCCAGTAGTATATCTAGCGCGGCAGATACGCAGTATTTT. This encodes CASSISSAADTQYF.

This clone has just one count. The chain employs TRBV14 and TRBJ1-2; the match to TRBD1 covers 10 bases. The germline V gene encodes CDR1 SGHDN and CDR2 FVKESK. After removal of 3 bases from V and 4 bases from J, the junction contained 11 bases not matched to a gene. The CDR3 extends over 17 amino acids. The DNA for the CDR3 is TGTGCCAGCAGCCACGCACCCCCGGGACAGGGGACCTATGGCTACACCTTC. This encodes CASSHAPPGQGTYGYTF.

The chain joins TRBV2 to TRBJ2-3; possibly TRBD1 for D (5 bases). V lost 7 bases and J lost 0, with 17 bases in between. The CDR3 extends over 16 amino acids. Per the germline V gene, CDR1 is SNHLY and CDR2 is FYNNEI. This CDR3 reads CASTIQGVASTDTQYF. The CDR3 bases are TGTGCCAGCACTATTCAGGGCGTGGCGAGCACAGATACGCAGTATTTT.

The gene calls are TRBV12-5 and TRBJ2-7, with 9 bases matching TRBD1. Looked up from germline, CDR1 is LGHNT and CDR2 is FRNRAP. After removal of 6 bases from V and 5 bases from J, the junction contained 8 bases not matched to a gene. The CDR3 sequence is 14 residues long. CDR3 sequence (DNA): TGTGCTAGTGGAAAAGGACAGGGGTTCGACGAGCAGTACTTC. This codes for CASGKGQGFDEQYF. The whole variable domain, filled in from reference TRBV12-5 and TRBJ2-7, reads DARVTQTPRHKVTEMGQEVTMRCQPILGHNTVFWYRQTMMQGLELLAYFRNRAPLDDSGMPKDRFSAEMPDATLATLKIQPSEPRDSAVYFCASGKGQGFDEQYFGPGTRLTVT.

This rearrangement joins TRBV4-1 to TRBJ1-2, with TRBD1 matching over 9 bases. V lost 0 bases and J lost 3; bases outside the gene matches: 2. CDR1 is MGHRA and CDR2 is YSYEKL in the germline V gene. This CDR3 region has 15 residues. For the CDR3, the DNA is TGCGCCAGCAGCCAAGATTGGGACAGGGACTATGGCTACACCTTC. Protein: CASSQDWDRDYGYTF.

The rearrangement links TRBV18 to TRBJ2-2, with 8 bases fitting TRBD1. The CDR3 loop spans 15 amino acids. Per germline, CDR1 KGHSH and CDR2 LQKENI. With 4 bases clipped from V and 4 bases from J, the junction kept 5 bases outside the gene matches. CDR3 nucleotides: TGTGCCAGCTCACTTTCCGGGACAGGCACCGGGGAGCTGTTTTTT. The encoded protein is CASSLSGTGTGELFF.

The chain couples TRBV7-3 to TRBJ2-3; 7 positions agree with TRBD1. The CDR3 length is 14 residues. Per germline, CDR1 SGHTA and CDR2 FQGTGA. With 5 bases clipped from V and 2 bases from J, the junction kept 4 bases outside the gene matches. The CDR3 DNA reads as TGTGCCAGCAGCCGGGACAGAAACACAGATACGCAGTATTTT. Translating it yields CASSRDRNTDTQYF.

The CDR3 region has the DNA TGTGCCAGCTCACCCCTCGACAGGGGACTTCCCGGGGAGCTGTTTTTT. It translates to CASSPLDRGLPGELFF. The chain recombines TRBV18 with TRBJ2-2; the match to TRBD1 covers 8 bases. The CDR3 runs 16 residues. The germline V gene encodes CDR1 KGHSH and CDR2 LQKENI. J lost 6 bases, V lost 3 bases, and 9 bases had no gene match.

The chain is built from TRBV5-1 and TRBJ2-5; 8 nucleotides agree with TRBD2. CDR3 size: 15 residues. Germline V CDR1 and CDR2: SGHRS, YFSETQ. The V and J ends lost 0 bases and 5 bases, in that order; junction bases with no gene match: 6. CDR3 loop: CASSLAGGPRETQYF. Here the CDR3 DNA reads TGCGCCAGCAGCTTGGCGGGGGGGCCGCGGGAGACCCAGTACTTC.

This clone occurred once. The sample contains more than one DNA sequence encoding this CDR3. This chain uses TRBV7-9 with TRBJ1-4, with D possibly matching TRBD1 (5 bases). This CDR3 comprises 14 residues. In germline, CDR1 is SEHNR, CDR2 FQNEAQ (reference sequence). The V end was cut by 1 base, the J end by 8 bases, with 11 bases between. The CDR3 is CASSLGQGGEKLFF. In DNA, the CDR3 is TGTGCCAGCAGCTTAGGCCAGGGAGGGGAAAAACTGTTTTTT.